These 24 T cell receptor beta chains originate from one sample sequenced in a study of CD8 T cells in Susac syndrome (dated by TCRdb to about 2019). Preparation of the library involved the immunoSEQ multiplex PCR assay. RNA was extracted with the RNeasy kit and roughly 0.45 to 1 ug was reverse transcribed using random hexamers. The raw public reads went through TCRdb reprocessing: fastp at Q25, MiXCR clone calling, in-frame beta chains kept. Identical CDR3 proteins give one entry, which carries the most common genes and DNA. The sample table contains 140,000 to 150,000 distinct CDR3 sequences; only one count was recorded for 95% of them. Over 0.1% of the sample lies in the top ten. Specimen: CD4+ T cells from PBMCs. The receptors stem from a human donor with multiple sclerosis.

This rearrangement joins TRBV11-2 to TRBJ2-3; 7 bases are shared with TRBD2. The CDR3 length is 15 residues. Germline loops: CDR1 SGHAT, CDR2 FQNNGV. The V gene end was trimmed by 1 base and the J gene end by 6 bases; junction bases not matched to a gene: 7. CDR3 sequence: CASSLVVTSSDTQYF. The DNA for the CDR3 is TGTGCCAGCAGCTTAGTGGTGACTAGCTCGGATACGCAGTATTTT.

This clonotype was found a few times. The rearrangement uses TRBV28 and TRBJ1-1; the D is unclear. This CDR3 contains 12 residues. The V end was cut by 5 bases, the J end by 1 base, with 5 bases between. Germline CDR1 reads MDHEN; CDR2 reads SYDVKM. The chain's CDR3 is CASSQSNTEAFF. The CDR3 DNA is TGTGCCAGCAGTCAGTCGAACACTGAAGCTTTCTTT.

The chain combines TRBV14 with TRBJ2-7; a possible D gene is TRBD2 (6 bases). Trimming removed 3 bases at V and 9 bases at J, with 18 bases between. Looked up from germline, CDR1 is SGHDN and CDR2 is FVKESK. The CDR3 consists of 14 residues. CDR3 protein: CASSQSGRTGGQYF. Here the CDR3 DNA reads TGTGCCAGCAGCCAGTCGGGGAGGACCGGGGGGCAGTACTTC.

The chain is built from TRBV3-1 and TRBJ2-7; unclear D gene. Per the germline V gene, CDR1 is LGHDT and CDR2 is YNNKEL (reference sequence). The CDR3 sequence is 14 residues long. The V gene lost 4 bases and the J gene lost 0 bases, with 10 bases spanning the gap. The CDR3 loop reads CASSRTTGSYEQYF. The CDR3 coding sequence is TGTGCCAGCAGCCGTACGACTGGCTCCTACGAGCAGTACTTC.

The V and J genes are TRBV20-1 and TRBJ2-7; D ambiguous. CDR1 and CDR2 from the germline V gene are DFQATT and SNEGSKA (reference sequence). V lost 6 bases and J lost 1, with 13 bases in between. CDR3 length equals 13 residues. CDR3 region: CSATSPGSYEQYF. For the CDR3, the DNA is TGCAGTGCCACAAGTCCCGGATCCTACGAGCAGTACTTC.

This clonotype was counted a few times. J is TRBJ2-7 and V is TRBV6-5; the match to TRBD2 covers 7 bases. This CDR3 is built from 16 residues. Trimming took 0 bases from V and 4 from J; bases not matched to a gene: 9. In germline, CDR1 is MNHEY, CDR2 SVGAGI. CDR3 residues: CASSYSNPAGKYEQYF. The CDR3 DNA reads as TGTGCCAGCAGTTACTCGAATCCAGCGGGGAAGTACGAGCAGTACTTC.

This clonotype is a singleton in its sample. V usage is TRBV5-1 and J usage is TRBJ2-6; tentatively, D is TRBD2 (5 bases). Per germline, CDR1 SGHRS and CDR2 YFSETQ. CDR3 length: 16 amino acids. Trimming cost V 4 bases and J 2 bases, with 13 bases left between them. The CDR3 protein is CASSVNPRAGANVLTF. The CDR3 bases are TGCGCCAGCAGCGTAAATCCGAGGGCTGGGGCCAACGTCCTGACTTTC.

This rearrangement joins TRBV20-1 to TRBJ1-5; D perhaps matches TRBD1 (6 bases). The CDR3 has 14 residues. Germline-derived CDR1 and CDR2 are DFQATT and SNEGSKA (reference sequence). V dropped 2 bases and J dropped 3 bases, with 11 bases sitting between them. CDR3 coding DNA: TGCAGTGCTAGATACTCAGGGGCCAATCAGCCCCAGCATTTT. Its translation: CSARYSGANQPQHF.

V and J are TRBV15 and TRBJ2-1, with D perhaps TRBD2 (5 bases). V lost 0 bases, J lost 8 bases, and 11 bases lay in between. This CDR3 comprises 14 residues. Per germline, CDR1 LNHNV and CDR2 YYDKDF (reference sequence). CDR3 region: CATSRDITSHEQFF. In DNA, the CDR3 is TGTGCCACCAGCAGAGATATCACTAGTCATGAGCAGTTCTTC.

The chain combines TRBV30 with TRBJ1-1; possibly TRBD1 for D (5 bases). Trimming cost V 5 bases and J 3 bases, with 10 bases left between them. The CDR3 length is 12 residues. Germline-derived CDR1 and CDR2 are GTSNPN and SVGIG (reference sequence). The CDR3 region is CAWGVGDTEAFF. CDR3 nucleotides: TGTGCCTGGGGAGTGGGGGACACTGAAGCTTTCTTT.

The chain uses TRBV5-6 and TRBJ1-4; D is unresolved. Between the trimmed V and J ends, which lost 2 bases and 8 bases, there was a span of 13 bases. Looked up from germline, CDR1 is SGHDT and CDR2 is YYEEEE. The CDR3 has 14 residues. DNA for the CDR3: TGTGCCAGCAGCTTAAGGGTCATAGGGGAAAAACTGTTTTTT. This sequence encodes CASSLRVIGEKLFF.

The V call is TRBV3-1, the J call TRBJ1-2; 7 bases map to TRBD1. CDR1 is LGHDT, CDR2 YNNKEL, per germline (reference sequence). The CDR3 spans 15 residues. J gave up 4 bases and V 4 bases, and 9 bases lay outside the gene matches. CDR3 protein: CASSRDSRGAYGYTF. As DNA, the CDR3 is TGTGCCAGCAGCCGGGACAGCCGGGGGGCCTATGGCTACACCTTC.

This clonotype was found once. The rearrangement uses TRBV29-1 and TRBJ2-1, with TRBD2 matching 9 bases. V lost 4 bases, J lost 9 bases, and 10 bases stayed unmatched. There are 14 residues in the CDR3. CDR1 SQVTM and CDR2 ANQGSEA come from the germline V gene. CDR3 residues: CSVALLAGKGEQFF. CDR3 sequence (DNA): TGCAGCGTTGCCCTTCTAGCGGGAAAGGGTGAGCAGTTCTTC.

The chain couples TRBV9 to TRBJ2-3; 8 nucleotides agree with TRBD2. V was clipped by 0 bases and J by 5 bases; unmatched bases: 8. The CDR3 is 16 amino acids. The germline CDR1 and CDR2 sequences are SGDLS and YYNGEE. The CDR3 here is CASSVAVRGGKDTQYF. The CDR3 DNA reads as TGTGCCAGCAGCGTAGCTGTGCGCGGGGGGAAAGATACGCAGTATTTT.

This clonotype has just one count. The chain recombines TRBV6-6 with TRBJ2-1, with 7 bases matching TRBD1. J lost 9 bases, V lost 5 bases, and 7 bases had no gene match. Germline lookup yields CDR1 MNHNY and CDR2 SVGAGI (reference sequence). This CDR3 is 13 amino acids long. CDR3 coding DNA: TGTGCCAGCAGTGTACAGGGGCCTGGTGAGCAGTTCTTC. Its protein product is CASSVQGPGEQFF.

The chain has TRBV6-6 and TRBJ2-6; a weak D match, TRBD2 (6 bases). From germline, CDR1 is MNHNY and CDR2 SVGAGI (reference sequence). Trimming took 8 bases from V and 3 from J, leaving 8 bases between them. The CDR3 loop spans 13 amino acids. The CDR3 region is CASWGGGANVLTF. CDR3 DNA sequence: TGTGCCAGCTGGGGAGGTGGGGCCAACGTCCTGACTTTC.

This clonotype was observed a single time. CDR3 sequence (DNA): TGTGCCAGCGGAAGTCTGTCTTCCTACGAGCAGTACTTC. It is translated as CASGSLSSYEQYF. The rearrangement links TRBV27 to TRBJ2-7; D call uncertain. The V end was cut by 8 bases, the J end by 1 base, with 12 bases between. The CDR3 has 13 amino acids. Germline V gene lookup returns CDR1 MNHEY and CDR2 SMNVEV (reference sequence).

The chain employs TRBV6-5 and TRBJ2-2, with D unclear. CDR1 and CDR2 from the germline V gene are MNHEY and SVGAGI. V was trimmed by 6 bases and J by 6 bases, leaving 5 bases between them. The length of the CDR3 is 11 residues. CDR3 bases: TGTGCCAGCAGCAACTCCGGGGAGCTGTTTTTT. It codes for CASSNSGELFF.

CDR3 sequence: CASSRCQGFRNQPQHF. In nucleotides, the CDR3 is TGTGCCAGCAGTCGATGCCAGGGGTTTCGCAATCAGCCCCAGCATTTT. V is TRBV6-1 and J is TRBJ1-5, with D possibly matching TRBD1 (6 bases). Trimming removed 5 bases at V and 2 bases at J, with 16 bases between. CDR1 and CDR2 (germline): MNHNS, SASEGT. The CDR3 sequence is 16 residues long.

The rearrangement joins TRBV3-1 to TRBJ2-3; TRBD1 is a possible D gene (5 bases). Between the trimmed V and J ends, which lost 4 bases and 4 bases, there was a span of 12 bases. The CDR3 contains 14 residues. From germline, CDR1 is LGHDT and CDR2 YNNKEL (reference sequence). The CDR3 DNA sequence: TGTGCCAGCAGCCGCAAGGGGTTGGCAGATACGCAGTATTTT. This gives the protein CASSRKGLADTQYF.

The rearrangement uses TRBV20-1 and TRBJ2-1; 12 positions match TRBD1. The CDR3 is 15 amino acids. Trimming took 5 bases from V and 6 from J; bases not matched to a gene: 8. Per the germline V gene, CDR1 is DFQATT and CDR2 is SNEGSKA (reference sequence). CDR3 amino acids: CSAGGQGAGGNEQFF. Written as DNA, the CDR3 is TGCAGTGCTGGGGGACAGGGGGCAGGCGGCAATGAGCAGTTCTTC.

The genes are TRBV12-3 or TRBV12-4 and TRBJ2-5; no definite D call. Between the trimmed V and J ends, which lost 4 bases and 5 bases, there was a span of 20 bases. The CDR3 covers 16 residues. Here the CDR3 reads CASSSRSRPSAETQYF. For the CDR3, the DNA is TGTGCCAGCAGTTCCCGCTCCAGGCCCTCAGCGGAGACCCAGTACTTC.

V gene TRBV27 combines with J gene TRBJ2-1; D not certain. The CDR3 contains 13 residues. V lost 1 base to trimming and J lost 4 bases, with 5 bases between them. Germline CDR1 MNHEY, CDR2 SMNVEV (reference sequence). CDR3 DNA sequence: TGTGCCAGCAGTTTATTTGGGTACAATGAGCAGTTCTTC. This codes for CASSLFGYNEQFF.

The chain has TRBV3-1 and TRBJ1-1; no clear D. Trimming removed 4 bases at V and 0 bases at J, with 12 bases between. The CDR3 loop spans 15 amino acids. Germline V gives CDR1 LGHDT, CDR2 YNNKEL (reference sequence). The CDR3 loop reads CASSPPEHLNTEAFF. CDR3 sequence (DNA): TGTGCCAGCAGCCCTCCCGAGCATCTGAACACTGAAGCTTTCTTT. The full variable domain, completed using reference TRBV3-1 and TRBJ1-1, is DTAVSQTPKYLVTQMGNDKSIKCEQNLGHDTMYWYKQDSKKFLKIMFSYNNKELIINETVPNRFSPKSPDKAHLNLHINSLELGDSAVYFCASSPPEHLNTEAFFGQGTRLTVV.